These 7 T cell receptor beta chains share one sample of origin, sequenced in a study of CD8+ T cells in alopecia areata. Reverse transcribed after extraction, RNA yielded cDNA as the sequencing template. The data were produced by immunoSEQ multiplex PCR, yet TCRdb's version contains in-frame clones alone and is incomplete. The sample lists about 140,000 clones; 85% to 90% were seen once. Treatment noted: oral pan-JAK inhibitor, 5-10 mg twice daily. This specimen was CD8+ T cells sorted from blood, taken at week 4, from a patient treated with tofacitinib. Every receptor here comes from a human donor with alopecia areata.

This clone was seen just once. The CDR3 sequence is CAISDAQGYEQYF. In nucleotides, the CDR3 is TGTGCCATCAGTGATGCACAGGGCTACGAGCAGTACTTC. This chain connects TRBV10-3 to TRBJ2-7; tentatively, D is TRBD1 (6 bases). CDR1 and CDR2 from the germline V gene are ENHRY and SYGVKD. This CDR3 is built from 13 residues. The germline V and J ends were trimmed by 3 bases and 3 bases, with 9 bases remaining between them.

This chain uses TRBV4-1 with TRBJ1-2, with unresolved D. The V end was cut by 3 bases, the J end by 4 bases, with 12 bases between. CDR3 length: 14 residues. From germline, CDR1 is MGHRA and CDR2 YSYEKL. Written as DNA, the CDR3 is TGCGCCAGCAGCCACCCGACGTCCTCCTATGGCTACACCTTC. Translation gives CASSHPTSSYGYTF.

The gene calls are TRBV27 and TRBJ1-1; 7 bases are shared with TRBD1. Per the germline V gene, CDR1 is MNHEY and CDR2 is SMNVEV (reference sequence). The CDR3 is 11 amino acids. Germline trimming cut 7 bases from V and 6 bases from J; bases unmatched to any gene: 2. The CDR3 here is CASTTGAEAFF. CDR3 nucleotides: TGTGCCAGCACCACAGGGGCTGAAGCTTTCTTT.

V usage is TRBV5-6 and J usage is TRBJ2-7; the match to TRBD1 covers 7 bases. The V segment lost 4 bases and the J segment 6 bases; nucleotides outside the gene matches: 7. Germline assignment: CDR1 SGHDT and CDR2 YYEEEE. The CDR3 sequence is 13 residues long. CDR3: CASSLRDSGEQYF. Written as DNA, the CDR3 is TGTGCCAGCAGCCTCCGGGACAGTGGCGAGCAGTACTTC. Supplemented by reference TRBV5-6 and TRBJ2-7, the full variable domain reads DAGVTQSPTHLIKTRGQQVTLRCSPKSGHDTVSWYQQALGQGPQFIFQYYEEEERQRGNFPDRFSGHQFPNYSSELNVNALLLGDSALYLCASSLRDSGEQYFGPGTRLTVT.

V and J are TRBV10-3 and TRBJ2-7, with D possibly being TRBD2 (5 bases). Trimming took off 3 bases at V and 0 bases at J, with 18 bases between the two ends. Germline V gene data show CDR1 as ENHRY and CDR2 as SYGVKD. The CDR3 is 17 amino acids. The CDR3 sequence: CAISDPPAGGFSYEQYF. The DNA of the CDR3 is TGTGCCATCAGTGATCCCCCCGCTGGCGGGTTCTCCTACGAGCAGTACTTC.

CDR3 region: CASSGLGGPTEAFF. The CDR3 bases are TGTGCCAGCAGTGGGCTAGGGGGACCGACTGAAGCTTTCTTT. This chain uses TRBV6-1 with TRBJ1-1; D is perhaps TRBD1 (6 bases). The germline V gene has CDR1 MNHNS and CDR2 SASEGT. This CDR3 comprises 14 residues. Trimming left V 4 bases short and J 5 bases short, with 14 bases between.

J is TRBJ2-7 and V is TRBV29-1; the D is unclear. V lost 7 bases and J 3 bases, leaving 10 bases between the germline ends. From germline, CDR1 is SQVTM and CDR2 ANQGSEA. The CDR3 is 11 residues long. Here the CDR3 DNA reads TGCAGCGCCTATGACGGCTACGAGCAGTACTTC. Its translation is CSAYDGYEQYF.